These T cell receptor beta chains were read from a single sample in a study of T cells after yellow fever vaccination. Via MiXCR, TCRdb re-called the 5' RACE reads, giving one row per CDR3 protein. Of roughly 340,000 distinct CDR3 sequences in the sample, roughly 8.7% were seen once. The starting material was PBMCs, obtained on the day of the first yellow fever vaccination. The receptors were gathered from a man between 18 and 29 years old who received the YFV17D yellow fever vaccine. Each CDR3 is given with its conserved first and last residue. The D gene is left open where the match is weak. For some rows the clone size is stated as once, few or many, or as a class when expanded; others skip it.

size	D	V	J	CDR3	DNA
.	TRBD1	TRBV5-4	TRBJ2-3	CASSLKQGAADTQYF	TGTGCCAGCAGCTTAAAACAGGGGGCCGCAGATACGCAGTATTTT
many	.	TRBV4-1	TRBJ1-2	CASSQDVGMIYGYTF	TGCGCCAGCAGCCAAGATGTGGGGATGATCTATGGCTACACCTTC
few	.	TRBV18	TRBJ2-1	CASSPEVMGQSSYNEQFF	TGTGCCAGCTCACCAGAAGTAATGGGCCAGAGCTCCTACAATGAGCAGTTCTTC
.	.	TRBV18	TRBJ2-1	CASSPLGTPDF	TGTGCCAGCTCACCGCTGGGCACTCCGGATTTC
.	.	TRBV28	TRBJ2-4	CASSFRESVTKNIQYF	TGTGCCAGCAGTTTTAGGGAATCCGTAACCAAAAACATTCAGTACTTC
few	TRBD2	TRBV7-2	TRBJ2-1	CASSLNFAGGPNEQFF	TGTGCCAGCAGCTTAAATTTTGCGGGGGGGCCCAATGAGCAGTTCTTC
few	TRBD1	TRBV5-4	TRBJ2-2	CASSPTWAGGTGELFF	TGTGCCAGCAGCCCCACCTGGGCAGGGGGCACCGGGGAGCTGTTTTTT
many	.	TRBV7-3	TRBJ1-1	CASSGGGNTEAFF	TGTGCCAGCAGCGGCGGGGGGAACACTGAAGCTTTCTTT
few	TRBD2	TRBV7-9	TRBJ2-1	CASSFRSGGAFAEQFF	TGTGCCAGCAGCTTCCGGAGCGGGGGGGCCTTCGCTGAGCAGTTCTTC
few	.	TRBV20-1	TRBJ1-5	CSAEPGSGNQPQHF	TGCAGTGCTGAGCCAGGGTCTGGCAATCAGCCCCAGCATTTT
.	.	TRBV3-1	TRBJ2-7	CASSQFQGWSYEQYF	TGTGCCAGCAGCCAATTCCAAGGCTGGTCCTACGAGCAGTACTTC
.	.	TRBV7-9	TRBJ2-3	CASRFSWGKTDTQYF	TGTGCCAGCAGATTTAGTTGGGGGAAAACAGATACGCAGTATTTT
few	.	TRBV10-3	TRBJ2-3	CATTETSTDTQYF	TGTGCCACGACAGAGACTAGCACAGATACGCAGTATTTT
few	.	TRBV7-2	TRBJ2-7	CASSFASTTRHEQYF	TGTGCCAGCAGCTTCGCGTCGACCACCCGACACGAGCAGTACTTC
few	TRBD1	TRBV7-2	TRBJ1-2	CASSLADREFYGYTF	TGTGCCAGCAGCCTAGCGGACAGGGAGTTCTATGGCTACACCTTC
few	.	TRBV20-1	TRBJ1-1	CAGRENTEAFF	TGCGCCGGGAGGGAGAACACTGAAGCTTTCTTT
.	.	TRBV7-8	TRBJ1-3	CASSLESPGNTIYF	TGTGCCAGCAGCTTAGAGTCGCCGGGAAACACCATATATTTT
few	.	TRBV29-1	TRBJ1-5	CSVRDNNQPQHF	TGCAGCGTTCGGGACAACAATCAGCCCCAGCATTTT
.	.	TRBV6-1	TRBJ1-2	CASSQGYIYGYTF	TGTGCCAGCAGCCAGGGATACATCTATGGCTACACCTTC
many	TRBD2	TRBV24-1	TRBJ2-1	CATSDAGTSGLEQFF	TGTGCCACCAGTGACGCCGGGACTAGCGGGTTAGAGCAGTTCTTC
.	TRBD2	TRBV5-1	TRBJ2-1	CASSTRLAGDEQFF	TGCGCCAGCAGCACAAGACTAGCGGGGGATGAGCAGTTCTTC
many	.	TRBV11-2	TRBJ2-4	CASSLMRPSLSHLAKNIQYF	TGTGCCAGCAGCTTAATGAGGCCATCTCTATCCCATTTAGCCAAAAACATTCAGTACTTC
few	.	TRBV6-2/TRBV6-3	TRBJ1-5	CASSYGQNQPQHF	TGTGCCAGCAGTTACGGCCAAAATCAGCCCCAGCATTTT
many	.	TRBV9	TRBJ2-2	CASSVQGTGELFF	TGTGCCAGCAGCGTTCAGGGTACCGGGGAGCTGTTTTTT
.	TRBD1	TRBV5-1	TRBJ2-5	CATRDRQQETQYF	TGCGCCACCCGGGACAGACAGCAAGAGACCCAGTACTTC
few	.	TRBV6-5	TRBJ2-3	CASSYHFIGSRTDTQYF	TGTGCCAGCAGTTACCATTTTATCGGGTCTCGCACAGATACGCAGTATTTT